This TCR beta chain was observed in a study of blood T cells in healthy people across ages. At least 6 micrograms of total RNA were extracted per sample. For the second PCR, which ran for roughly 6 to 12 cycles, a sample-barcoded 5' primer and a J-beta primer mix were used. TCRdb called the 5' RACE reads again in MiXCR, with one record for every CDR3 protein. This table holds roughly 1.9 million distinct CDR3 sequences, about two fifths found once. CDR1 is MNHEY, CDR2 SVGEGT, per germline. Trimming removed 5 bases from V and 5 bases from J; junction bases left unmatched: 9. The CDR3 has 15 residues. The receptor was derived from a human donor in good health. The chain joins TRBV6-2 or TRBV6-3 to TRBJ1-2; 9 positions match TRBD1. The sequenced sample was blood. This CDR3 is CASSIGQGTGYGYTF. The CDR3, as DNA: TGTGCCAGCAGTATCGGACAGGGGACAGGTTATGGCTACACCTTC.